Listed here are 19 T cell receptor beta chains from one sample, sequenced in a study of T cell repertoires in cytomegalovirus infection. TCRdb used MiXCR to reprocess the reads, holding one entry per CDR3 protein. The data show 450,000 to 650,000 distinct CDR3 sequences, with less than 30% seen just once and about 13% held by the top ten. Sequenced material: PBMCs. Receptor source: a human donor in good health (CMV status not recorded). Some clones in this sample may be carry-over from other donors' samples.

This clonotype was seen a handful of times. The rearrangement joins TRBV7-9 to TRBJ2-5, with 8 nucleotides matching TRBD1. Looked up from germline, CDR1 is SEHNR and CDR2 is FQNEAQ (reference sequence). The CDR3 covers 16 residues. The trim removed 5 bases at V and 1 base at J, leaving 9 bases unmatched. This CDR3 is CASSPIDRGPQETQYF. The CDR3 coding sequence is TGTGCCAGCAGCCCAATCGACAGGGGCCCCCAAGAGACCCAGTACTTC.

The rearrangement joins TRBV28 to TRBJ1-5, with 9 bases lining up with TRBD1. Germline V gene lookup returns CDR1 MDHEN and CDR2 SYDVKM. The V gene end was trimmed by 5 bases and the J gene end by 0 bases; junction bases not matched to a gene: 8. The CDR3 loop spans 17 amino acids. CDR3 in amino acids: CASSIPGQGFSNQPQHF. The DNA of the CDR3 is TGTGCCAGCAGTATCCCGGGACAGGGATTTAGCAATCAGCCCCAGCATTTT.

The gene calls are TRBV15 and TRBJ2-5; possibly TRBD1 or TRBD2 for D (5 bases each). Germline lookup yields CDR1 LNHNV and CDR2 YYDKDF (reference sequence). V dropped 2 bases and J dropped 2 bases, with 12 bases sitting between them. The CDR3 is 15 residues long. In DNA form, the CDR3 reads TGTGCCACCAGCAGACCTGGGGGTTGGCAAGAGACCCAGTACTTC. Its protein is CATSRPGGWQETQYF.

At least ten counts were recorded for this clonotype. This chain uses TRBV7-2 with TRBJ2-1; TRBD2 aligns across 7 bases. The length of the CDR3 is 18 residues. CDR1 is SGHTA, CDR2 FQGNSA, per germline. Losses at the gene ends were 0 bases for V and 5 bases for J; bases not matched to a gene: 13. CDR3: CASSLAPLSGPGNNEQFF. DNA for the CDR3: TGTGCCAGCAGCTTAGCGCCCCTTAGCGGGCCTGGGAACAATGAGCAGTTCTTC.

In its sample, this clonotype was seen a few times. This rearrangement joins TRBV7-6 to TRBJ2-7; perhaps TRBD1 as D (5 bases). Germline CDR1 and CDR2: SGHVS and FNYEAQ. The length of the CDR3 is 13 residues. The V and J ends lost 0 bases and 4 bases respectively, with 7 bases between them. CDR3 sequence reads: CASSLAQGYEQYV. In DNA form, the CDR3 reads TGTGCCAGCAGCTTAGCCCAGGGATACGAGCAGTACGTC.

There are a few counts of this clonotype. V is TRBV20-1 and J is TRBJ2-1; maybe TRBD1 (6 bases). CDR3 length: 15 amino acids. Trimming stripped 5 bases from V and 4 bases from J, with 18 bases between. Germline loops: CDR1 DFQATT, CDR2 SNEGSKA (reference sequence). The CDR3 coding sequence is TGCAGTGCTGGCCCGGGACACCAAGAATACAATGAGCAGTTCTTC. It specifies CSAGPGHQEYNEQFF.

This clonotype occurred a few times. The CDR3, as DNA: TGTGCCATCAGTGAATTCACGACGGTTGCCGGGGAGCTGTTTTTT. Translation gives CAISEFTTVAGELFF. This chain connects TRBV10-3 to TRBJ2-2, with D hard to call. The germline CDR1 and CDR2 sequences are ENHRY and SYGVKD. This CDR3 region has 15 residues. With 3 bases removed from V and 6 bases from J, the gap between germline ends came to 14 bases.

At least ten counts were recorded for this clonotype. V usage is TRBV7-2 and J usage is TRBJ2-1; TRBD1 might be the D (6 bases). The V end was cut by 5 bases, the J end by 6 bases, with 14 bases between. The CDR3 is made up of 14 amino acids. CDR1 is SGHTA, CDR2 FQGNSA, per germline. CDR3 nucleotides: TGTGCCAGCAGCAGGACAGTGGGGGCCAATGAGCAGTTCTTC. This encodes CASSRTVGANEQFF.

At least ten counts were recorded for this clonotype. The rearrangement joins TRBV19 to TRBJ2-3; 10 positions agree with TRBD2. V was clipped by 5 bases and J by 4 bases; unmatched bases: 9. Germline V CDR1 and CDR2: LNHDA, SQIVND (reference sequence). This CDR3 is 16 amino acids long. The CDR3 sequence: CASSPRTSGRADTQYF. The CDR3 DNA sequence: TGTGCCAGTAGTCCCCGGACTAGCGGAAGGGCAGATACGCAGTATTTT. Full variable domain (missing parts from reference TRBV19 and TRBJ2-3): DGGITQSPKYLFRKEGQNVTLSCEQNLNHDAMYWYRQDPGQGLRLIYYSQIVNDFQKGDIAEGYSVSREKKESFPLTVTSAQKNPTAFYLCASSPRTSGRADTQYFGPGTRLTVL.

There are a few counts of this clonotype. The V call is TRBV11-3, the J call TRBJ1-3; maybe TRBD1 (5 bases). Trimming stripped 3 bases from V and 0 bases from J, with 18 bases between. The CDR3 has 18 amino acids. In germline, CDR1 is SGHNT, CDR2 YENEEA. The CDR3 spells CASSLTDLTAISGNTIYF. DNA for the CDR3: TGTGCCAGCAGCTTGACCGACTTGACAGCTATCTCTGGAAACACCATATATTTT.

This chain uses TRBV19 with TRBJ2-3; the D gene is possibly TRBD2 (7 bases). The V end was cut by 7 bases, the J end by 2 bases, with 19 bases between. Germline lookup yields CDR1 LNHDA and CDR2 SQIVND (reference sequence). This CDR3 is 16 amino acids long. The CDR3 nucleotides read TGTGCCAGTACCAACAGGGCGGCGGGAGACACAGATACGCAGTATTTT. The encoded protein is CASTNRAAGDTDTQYF.

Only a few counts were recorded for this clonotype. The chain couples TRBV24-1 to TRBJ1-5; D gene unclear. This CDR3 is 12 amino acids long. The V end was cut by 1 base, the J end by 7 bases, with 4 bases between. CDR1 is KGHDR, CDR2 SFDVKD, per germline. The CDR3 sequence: CATSDFGQPQHF. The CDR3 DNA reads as TGTGCCACCAGTGATTTTGGGCAGCCCCAGCATTTT.

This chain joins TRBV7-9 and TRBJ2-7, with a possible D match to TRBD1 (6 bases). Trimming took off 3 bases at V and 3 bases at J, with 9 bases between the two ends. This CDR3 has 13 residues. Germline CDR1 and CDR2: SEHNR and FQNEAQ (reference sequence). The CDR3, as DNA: TGTGCCAGCAGCTTTTTACAGGGCTACGAGCAGTACGTC. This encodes CASSFLQGYEQYV.

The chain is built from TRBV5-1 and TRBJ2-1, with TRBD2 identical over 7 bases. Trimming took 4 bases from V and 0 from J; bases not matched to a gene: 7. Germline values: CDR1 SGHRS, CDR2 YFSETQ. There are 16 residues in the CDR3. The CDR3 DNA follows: TGCGCCAGCAGCCCGGGACTACAACGCTCCTACAATGAGCAGTTCTTC. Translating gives CASSPGLQRSYNEQFF.

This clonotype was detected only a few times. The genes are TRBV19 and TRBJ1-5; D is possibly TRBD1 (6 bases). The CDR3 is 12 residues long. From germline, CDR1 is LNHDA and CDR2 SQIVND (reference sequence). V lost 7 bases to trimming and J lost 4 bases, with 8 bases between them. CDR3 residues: CASTQGNQPQHF. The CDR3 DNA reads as TGTGCCAGTACACAGGGAAATCAGCCCCAGCATTTT.

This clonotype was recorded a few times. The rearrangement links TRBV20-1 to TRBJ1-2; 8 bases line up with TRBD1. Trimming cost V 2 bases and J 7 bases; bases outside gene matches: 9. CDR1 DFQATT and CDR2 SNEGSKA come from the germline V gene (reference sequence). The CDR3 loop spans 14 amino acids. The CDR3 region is CSARTGQGASGYTF. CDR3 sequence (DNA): TGCAGTGCTAGAACAGGACAGGGTGCTAGTGGCTACACCTTC.

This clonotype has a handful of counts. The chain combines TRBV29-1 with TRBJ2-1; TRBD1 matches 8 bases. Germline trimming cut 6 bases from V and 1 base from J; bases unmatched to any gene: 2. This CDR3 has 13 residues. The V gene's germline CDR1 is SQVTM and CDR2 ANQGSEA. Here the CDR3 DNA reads TGCAGCGTGAGACAGGGGTCCTACAATGAGCAGTTCTTC. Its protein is CSVRQGSYNEQFF.

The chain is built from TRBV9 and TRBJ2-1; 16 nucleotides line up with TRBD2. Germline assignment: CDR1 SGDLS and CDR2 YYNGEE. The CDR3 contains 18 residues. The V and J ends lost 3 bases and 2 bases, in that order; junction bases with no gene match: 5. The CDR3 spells CASSGGLAGGRPYNEQFF. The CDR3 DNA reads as TGTGCCAGCAGCGGGGGACTAGCGGGAGGGCGGCCCTACAATGAGCAGTTCTTC.

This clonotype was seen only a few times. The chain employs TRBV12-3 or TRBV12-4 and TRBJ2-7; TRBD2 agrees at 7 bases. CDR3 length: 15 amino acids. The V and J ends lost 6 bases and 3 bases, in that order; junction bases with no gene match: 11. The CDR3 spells CASSNDWAGDYEQYF. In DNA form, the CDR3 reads TGTGCCAGCAGCAACGACTGGGCGGGAGACTACGAGCAGTACTTC.